These 13 T cell receptor beta chains originate from one sample sequenced in a study of blood T cell repertoires in COVID-19. The repertoire was sequenced with immunoSEQ multiplex PCR; TCRdb's copy has only in-frame clones and lacks some. The sample lists roughly 200,000 clones; approximately 83% were seen once. Sequencing was carried out using peripheral blood. The receptors were gathered from a woman between 40 and 50 years old with COVID-19, enrolled during active disease.

This sequence joins TRBV9 and TRBJ1-6; TRBD1 might be the D (6 bases). Trimming shortened V by 0 bases and J by 2 bases, and 9 bases separated the two germline ends. The germline V gene encodes CDR1 SGDLS and CDR2 YYNGEE. The length of the CDR3 is 16 residues. The CDR3 loop is CASSVGGGTYNSPLHF. The CDR3 nucleotides are TGTGCCAGCAGCGTAGGAGGGGGAACCTATAATTCACCCCTCCACTTT.

The chain joins TRBV19 to TRBJ2-7, with 10 bases matching TRBD1. CDR3 length: 16 residues. Germline CDR1 is LNHDA and CDR2 is SQIVND (reference sequence). The V gene end was trimmed by 4 bases and the J gene end by 4 bases; junction bases not matched to a gene: 10. CDR3 protein: CASSTRSGTGVYEQYF. The DNA of the CDR3 is TGTGCCAGTAGTACTCGTTCCGGGACAGGGGTGTACGAGCAGTACTTC.

The gene calls are TRBV6-4 and TRBJ1-2, with a tentative D call TRBD1 (5 bases). V dropped 8 bases and J dropped 8 bases, with 12 bases sitting between them. The CDR3 extends over 11 amino acids. Per germline, CDR1 MRHNA and CDR2 SNTAGT. The CDR3 is CASHSGEGYTF. The CDR3 region has the DNA TGTGCCAGCCATTCGGGGGAGGGCTACACCTTC.

The V gene is TRBV27, the J gene TRBJ2-7; the match to TRBD1 covers 7 bases. Germline-derived CDR1 and CDR2 are MNHEY and SMNVEV (reference sequence). The trim removed 2 bases at V and 3 bases at J, leaving 4 bases unmatched. The CDR3 has 14 residues. The CDR3: CASSLRGPRYEQYF. CDR3 DNA: TGTGCCAGCAGTTTAAGGGGGCCACGCTACGAGCAGTACTTC.

The chain combines TRBV7-2 with TRBJ1-1, with unresolved D. The V and J ends lost 6 bases and 1 base respectively, with 12 bases between them. This CDR3 is built from 14 residues. Germline CDR1 is SGHTA and CDR2 is FQGNSA. CDR3: CASSHDTSNTEAFF. CDR3 nucleotide sequence: TGTGCCAGCAGTCATGACACCTCGAACACTGAAGCTTTCTTT.

This rearrangement joins TRBV10-3 to TRBJ1-5; D call uncertain. Trimming shortened V by 6 bases and J by 4 bases, and 10 bases separated the two germline ends. CDR1 is ENHRY, CDR2 SYGVKD, per germline. This CDR3 has 13 amino acids. The CDR3: CAISEGGNQPQHF. The CDR3 bases are TGTGCCATCAGCGAAGGAGGGAATCAGCCCCAGCATTTT.

V gene TRBV7-9 combines with J gene TRBJ2-7, with D possibly matching TRBD2 (5 bases). CDR1 and CDR2 (germline): SEHNR, FQNEAQ (reference sequence). CDR3 length: 15 amino acids. V shed 5 bases and J shed 2 bases, with 16 bases lying between them. CDR3 in DNA: TGTGCCAGCAGCCCCGGGGTAGCGTTGACCTACGAGCAGTACTTC. As protein: CASSPGVALTYEQYF.

The V call is TRBV7-2, the J call TRBJ1-5, with a tentative D call TRBD1 (5 bases). Per the germline V gene, CDR1 is SGHTA and CDR2 is FQGNSA. The length of the CDR3 is 14 residues. With 7 bases removed from V and 4 bases from J, the gap between germline ends came to 14 bases. CDR3 amino acids: CASTFGGGNQPQHF. Written as DNA, the CDR3 is TGTGCCAGCACCTTCGGGGGAGGGAATCAGCCCCAGCATTTT.

V is TRBV6-5 and J is TRBJ1-1; possible D gene TRBD1, 6 bases. Germline-derived CDR1 and CDR2 are MNHEY and SVGAGI. The CDR3 extends over 15 amino acids. V lost 2 bases, J lost 2 bases, and 12 bases lay in between. The CDR3 DNA follows: TGTGCCAGCAGTTACGAGGCAGGGGAAAACACTGAAGCTTTCTTT. Protein product: CASSYEAGENTEAFF.

The chain links TRBV5-4 to TRBJ2-1; a weak D match, TRBD1 (6 bases). Per germline, CDR1 SGHNT and CDR2 YYREEE (reference sequence). V gave up 5 bases and J gave up 10 bases, with 16 bases separating them. There are 13 residues in the CDR3. The CDR3 spells CASSSPGAREQFF. CDR3 in DNA: TGTGCCAGCAGTTCGCCAGGGGCACGGGAGCAGTTCTTC.

The chain combines TRBV5-1 with TRBJ2-1, with TRBD2 identical over 7 bases. CDR1 is SGHRS, CDR2 YFSETQ, per germline. Trimming at V came to 4 bases and at J to 4 bases, leaving 11 bases not matched to a gene. The CDR3 covers 16 residues. CDR3 residues: CASSPEVRGVYNEQFF. The CDR3 DNA follows: TGCGCCAGCAGCCCCGAGGTCCGGGGGGTGTACAATGAGCAGTTCTTC.

The chain joins TRBV27 to TRBJ2-7; 7 bases are a match to TRBD1. Germline CDR1 reads MNHEY; CDR2 reads SMNVEV (reference sequence). V lost 4 bases, J lost 7 bases, and 13 bases stayed unmatched. This CDR3 comprises 15 residues. The DNA of the CDR3 is TGTGCCAGCAGTTCCCTACTAGAGGGGGCGGGTGAGCAGTACTTC. Its translation: CASSSLLEGAGEQYF.

The chain employs TRBV19 and TRBJ1-1; 8 bases align to TRBD1. J lost 0 bases, V lost 3 bases, and 6 bases had no gene match. The CDR3 sequence is 16 residues long. The germline V gene encodes CDR1 LNHDA and CDR2 SQIVND (reference sequence). CDR3 residues: CASSIGSGGLNTEAFF. The CDR3, as DNA: TGTGCCAGTAGTATTGGTTCAGGGGGCTTGAACACTGAAGCTTTCTTT.